This record looks at one TCR beta chain sequence and its context. The CDR3 totals 12 residues. V was trimmed by 5 bases and J by 6 bases, leaving 8 bases between them. The sample originates from a study of CD8 T cells in Susac syndrome. Random hexamers primed reverse transcription of 0.5 to 1 ug RNA. Using its own MiXCR run on the immunoSEQ multiplex PCR reads, TCRdb lists one record per CDR3 protein. This sample has 100,000 or so distinct CDR3 sequences, with around 96% found just once. The TCR comes from a human donor with Susac syndrome. This sequence joins TRBV12-3 or TRBV12-4 and TRBJ2-1; D ambiguous. The specimen was CD8+ T cells from PBMCs. CDR3 sequence (DNA): TGTGCCAGCAGTATACGAGGCAATGAGCAGTTCTTC. Its translation: CASSIRGNEQFF.